This TCR beta chain was profiled in a study of long-term antiretroviral therapy in people with HIV. Specimens carried about 0.95-11 million cryopreserved PBMC before DNA extraction. Investigators performed immunoSEQ version v3.0 at survey level. Profiled with immunoSEQ multiplex PCR; TCRdb holds only in-frame clones, not every one. This sample has around 30,000 clones, with approximately 85% found just once. The material was unsorted PBMCs, obtained roughly 3.3 years after starting antiretroviral therapy. The sequence was obtained from a man between 18 and 35 years old with HIV.

CDR3 sequence reads: CASGLSPAAGLNTEAFF. DNA for the CDR3: TGTGCTAGTGGTTTGTCCCCCGCAGCGGGGCTGAACACTGAAGCTTTCTTT. The chain combines TRBV12-5 with TRBJ1-1, with D perhaps TRBD1 (5 bases). Germline loops: CDR1 LGHNT, CDR2 FRNRAP. V lost 2 bases and J lost 0, with 16 bases in between. This CDR3 has 17 amino acids.